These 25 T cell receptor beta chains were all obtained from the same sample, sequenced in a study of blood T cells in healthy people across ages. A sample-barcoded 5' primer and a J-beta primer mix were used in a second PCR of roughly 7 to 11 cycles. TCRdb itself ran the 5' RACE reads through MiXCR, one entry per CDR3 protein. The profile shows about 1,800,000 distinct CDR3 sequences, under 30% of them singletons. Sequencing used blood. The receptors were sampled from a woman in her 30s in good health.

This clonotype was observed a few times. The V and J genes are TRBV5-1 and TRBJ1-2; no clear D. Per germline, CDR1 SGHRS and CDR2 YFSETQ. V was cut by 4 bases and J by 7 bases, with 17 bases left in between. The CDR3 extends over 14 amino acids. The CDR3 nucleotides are TGCGCCAGCAGCACTGGGGTTTTTTCGTCTGGCTACACCTTC. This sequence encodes CASSTGVFSSGYTF.

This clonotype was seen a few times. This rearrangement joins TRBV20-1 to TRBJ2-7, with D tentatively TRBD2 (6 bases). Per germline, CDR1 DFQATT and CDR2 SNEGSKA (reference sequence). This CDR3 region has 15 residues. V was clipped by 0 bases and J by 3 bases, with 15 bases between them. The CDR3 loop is CSARDKGGQNYEQYF. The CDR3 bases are TGCAGTGCTAGAGATAAGGGAGGCCAGAACTACGAGCAGTACTTC.

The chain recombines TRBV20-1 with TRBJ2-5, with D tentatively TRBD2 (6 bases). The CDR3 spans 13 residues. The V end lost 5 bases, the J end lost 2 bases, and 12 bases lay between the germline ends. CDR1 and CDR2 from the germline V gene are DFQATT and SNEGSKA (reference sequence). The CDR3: CSALSGGQETQYF. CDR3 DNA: TGCAGTGCTCTCTCCGGGGGACAAGAGACCCAGTACTTC.

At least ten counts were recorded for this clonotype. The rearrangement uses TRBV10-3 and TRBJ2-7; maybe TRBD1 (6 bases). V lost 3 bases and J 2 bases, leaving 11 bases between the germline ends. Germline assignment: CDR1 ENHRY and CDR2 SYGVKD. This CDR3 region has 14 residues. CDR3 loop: CAISERQEAYEQYF. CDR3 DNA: TGTGCCATCAGTGAAAGACAGGAGGCCTACGAGCAGTACTTC.

CDR3 nucleotide sequence: TGTGCCAGCAGCCCGGGACTAGCCTCCGCAGATACGCAGTATTTT. This codes for CASSPGLASADTQYF. The chain employs TRBV7-7 and TRBJ2-3, with 9 bases fitting TRBD2. The junction had 7 bases not matched to a gene; V was cut back by 5 bases and J by 4 bases. The CDR3 runs to 15 residues. Germline V gene data show CDR1 as SSHAT and CDR2 as FNYEAQ (reference sequence).

CDR3 amino acids: CSARDLLEPEEQYF. DNA for the CDR3: TGCAGTGCTAGAGATCTTTTAGAGCCGGAGGAGCAGTACTTC. The genes are TRBV20-1 and TRBJ2-5, with TRBD2 as a possible D gene (5 bases). Germline V CDR1 and CDR2: DFQATT, SNEGSKA (reference sequence). Deletions cut 0 bases from V and 11 bases from J, with 19 bases between. The CDR3 sequence is 14 residues long.

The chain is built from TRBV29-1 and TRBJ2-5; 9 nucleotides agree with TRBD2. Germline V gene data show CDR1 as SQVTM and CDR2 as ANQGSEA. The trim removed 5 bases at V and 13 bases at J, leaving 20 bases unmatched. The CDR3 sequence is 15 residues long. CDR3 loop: CSVHLAGKNYNERYF. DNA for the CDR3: TGCAGCGTTCACCTAGCGGGGAAAAATTACAATGAGCGGTACTTC.

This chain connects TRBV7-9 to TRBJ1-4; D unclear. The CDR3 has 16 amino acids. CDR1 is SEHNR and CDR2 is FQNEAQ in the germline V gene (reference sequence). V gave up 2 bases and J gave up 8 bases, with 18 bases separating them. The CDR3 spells CASSLSNAGLGEKLFF. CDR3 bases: TGTGCCAGCAGCTTAAGCAACGCGGGGTTGGGGGAAAAACTGTTTTTT.

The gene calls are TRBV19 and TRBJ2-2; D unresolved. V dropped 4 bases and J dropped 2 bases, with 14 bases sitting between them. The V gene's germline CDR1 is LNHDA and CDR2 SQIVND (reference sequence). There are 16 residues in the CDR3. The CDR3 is CASSTLGIPNTGELFF. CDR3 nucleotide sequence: TGTGCCAGTAGTACCCTCGGCATACCTAACACCGGGGAGCTGTTTTTT.

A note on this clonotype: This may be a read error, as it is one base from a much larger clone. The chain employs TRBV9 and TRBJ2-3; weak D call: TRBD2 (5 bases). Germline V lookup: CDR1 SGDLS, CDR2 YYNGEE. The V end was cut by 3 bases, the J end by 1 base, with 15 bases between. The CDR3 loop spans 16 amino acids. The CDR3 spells CASSGGGAGRTDTQYF. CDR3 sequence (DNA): TGTGCCAGCAGCGGCGGAGGAGCCGGTCGCACAGATACGCAGTATTTT. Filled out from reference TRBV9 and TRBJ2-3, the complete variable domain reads DSGVTQTPKHLITATGQRVTLRCSPRSGDLSVYWYQQSLDQGLQFLIQYYNGEERAKGNILERFSAQQFPDLHSELNLSSLELGDSALYFCASSGGGAGRTDTQYFGPGTRLTVL.

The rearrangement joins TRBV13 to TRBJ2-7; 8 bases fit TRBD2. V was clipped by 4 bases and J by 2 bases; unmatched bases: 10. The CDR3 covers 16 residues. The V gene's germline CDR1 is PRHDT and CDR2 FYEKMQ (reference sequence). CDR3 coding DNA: TGTGCCAGCAGCTCCAGAGGAGCGGGAGCGGCCTACGAGCAGTACTTC. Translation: CASSSRGAGAAYEQYF.

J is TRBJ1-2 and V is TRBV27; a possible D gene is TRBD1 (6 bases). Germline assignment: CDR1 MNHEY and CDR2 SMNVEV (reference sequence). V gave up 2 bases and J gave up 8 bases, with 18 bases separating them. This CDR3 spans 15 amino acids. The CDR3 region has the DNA TGTGCCAGCAGTTTAGCCGGGACATGGGGCGAGGGCTACACCTTC. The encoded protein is CASSLAGTWGEGYTF.

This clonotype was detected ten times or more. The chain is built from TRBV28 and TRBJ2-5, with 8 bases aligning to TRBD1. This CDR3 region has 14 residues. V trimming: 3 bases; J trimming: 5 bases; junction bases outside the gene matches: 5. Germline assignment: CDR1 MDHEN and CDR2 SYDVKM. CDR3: CASSLSRGRETQYF. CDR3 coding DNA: TGTGCCAGCAGTTTGTCCAGGGGGCGTGAGACCCAGTACTTC. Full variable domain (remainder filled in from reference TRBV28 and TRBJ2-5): DVKVTQSSRYLVKRTGEKVFLECVQDMDHENMFWYRQDPGLGLRLIYFSYDVKMKEKGDIPEGYSVSREKKERFSLILESASTNQTSMYLCASSLSRGRETQYFGPGTRLLVL.

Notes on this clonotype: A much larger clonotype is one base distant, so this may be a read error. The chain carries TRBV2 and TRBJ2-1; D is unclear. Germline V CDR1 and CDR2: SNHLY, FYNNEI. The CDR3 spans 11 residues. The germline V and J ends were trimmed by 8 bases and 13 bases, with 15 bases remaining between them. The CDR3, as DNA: TGTGCCAGCGAGGCCCAAGAGACCCAGTTCTTC. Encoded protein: CASEAQETQFF.

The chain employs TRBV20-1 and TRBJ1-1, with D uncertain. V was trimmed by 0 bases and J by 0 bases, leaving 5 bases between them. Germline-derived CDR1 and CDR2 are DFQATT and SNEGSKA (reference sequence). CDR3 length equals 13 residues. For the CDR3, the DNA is TGCAGTGCTAGAGAGGATTTGAACACTGAAGCTTTCTTT. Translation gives CSAREDLNTEAFF.

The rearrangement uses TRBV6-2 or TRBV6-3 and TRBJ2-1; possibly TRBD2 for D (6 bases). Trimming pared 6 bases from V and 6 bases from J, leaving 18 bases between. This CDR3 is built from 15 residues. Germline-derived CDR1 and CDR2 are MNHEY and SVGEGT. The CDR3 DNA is TGTGCCAGCAGAACCGCCGGGACTGGGATCAATGAGCAGTTCTTC. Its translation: CASRTAGTGINEQFF.

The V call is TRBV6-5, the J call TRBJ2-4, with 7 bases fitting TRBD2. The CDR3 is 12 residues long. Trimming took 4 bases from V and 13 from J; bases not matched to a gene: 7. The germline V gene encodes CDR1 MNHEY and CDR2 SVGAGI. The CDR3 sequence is CASSFRGVEQYF. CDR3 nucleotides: TGTGCCAGCAGTTTCCGGGGGGTAGAGCAGTACTTC.

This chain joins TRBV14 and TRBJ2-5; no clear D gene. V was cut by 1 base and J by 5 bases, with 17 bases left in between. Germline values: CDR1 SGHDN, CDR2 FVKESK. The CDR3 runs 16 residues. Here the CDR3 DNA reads TGTGCCAGCAGCCAAGCTCGGACCCGCCCCAGGGAGACCCAGTACTTC. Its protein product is CASSQARTRPRETQYF.

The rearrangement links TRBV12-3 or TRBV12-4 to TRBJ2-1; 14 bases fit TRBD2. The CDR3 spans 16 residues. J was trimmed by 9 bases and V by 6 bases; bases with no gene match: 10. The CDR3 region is CASRLPGTSGGGEQFF. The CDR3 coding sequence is TGTGCCAGCAGGCTTCCCGGGACTAGCGGGGGAGGTGAGCAGTTCTTC.

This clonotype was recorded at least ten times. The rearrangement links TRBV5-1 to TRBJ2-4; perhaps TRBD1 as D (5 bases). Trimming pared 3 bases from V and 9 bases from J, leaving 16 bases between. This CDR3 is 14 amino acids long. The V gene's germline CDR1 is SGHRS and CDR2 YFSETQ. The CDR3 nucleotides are TGCGCCAGCAGCTCACGGCAGGGCGTCGGCATTCAGTACTTC. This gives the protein CASSSRQGVGIQYF.

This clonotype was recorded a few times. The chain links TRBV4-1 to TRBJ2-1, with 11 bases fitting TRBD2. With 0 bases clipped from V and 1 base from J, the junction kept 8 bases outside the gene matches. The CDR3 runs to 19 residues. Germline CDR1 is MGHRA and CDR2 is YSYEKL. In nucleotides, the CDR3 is TGCGCCAGCAGCCAAGATTACGGTGCTAGCGGGGGGTCCTACAATGAGCAGTTCTTC. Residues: CASSQDYGASGGSYNEQFF.

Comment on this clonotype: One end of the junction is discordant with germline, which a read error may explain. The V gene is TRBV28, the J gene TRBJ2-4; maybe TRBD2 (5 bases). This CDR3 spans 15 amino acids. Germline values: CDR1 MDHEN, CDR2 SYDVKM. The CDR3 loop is CTSRELVGAKNIQYF. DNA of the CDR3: TGTACCAGCCGAGAACTAGTAGGAGCCAAAAACATTCAGTACTTC.

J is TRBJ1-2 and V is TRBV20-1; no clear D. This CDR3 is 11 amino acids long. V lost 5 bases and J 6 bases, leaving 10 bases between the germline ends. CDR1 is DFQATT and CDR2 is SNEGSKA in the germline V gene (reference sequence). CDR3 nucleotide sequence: TGCAGTGCTCCCCGGACCAATGGCTACACCTTC. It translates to CSAPRTNGYTF.

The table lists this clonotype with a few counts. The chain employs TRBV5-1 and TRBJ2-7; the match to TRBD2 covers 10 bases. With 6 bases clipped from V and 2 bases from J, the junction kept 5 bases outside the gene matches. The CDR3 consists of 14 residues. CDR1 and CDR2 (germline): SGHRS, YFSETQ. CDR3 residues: CASNPLAGAYEQYF. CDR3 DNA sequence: TGCGCCAGCAATCCCCTAGCGGGAGCCTACGAGCAGTACTTC.

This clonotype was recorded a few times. The CDR3 spells CASSLARTKGNTIYF. CDR3 bases: TGTGCCAGCAGCTTAGCGCGGACAAAAGGAAACACCATATATTTT. The chain uses TRBV7-2 and TRBJ1-3; tentatively, D is TRBD1 (5 bases). The germline CDR1 and CDR2 sequences are SGHTA and FQGNSA. CDR3 length: 15 amino acids. The V end lost 0 bases, the J end lost 4 bases, and 10 bases lay between the germline ends.